The rows below give T cell receptor beta chains drawn from one sample of a study of blood T cell repertoires in COVID-19. Method: immunoSEQ multiplex PCR; TCRdb's copy keeps in-frame clones and lacks some. The sample consists of 150,000 to 200,000 clones, about 88% of them appearing once. Sequencing was performed on peripheral blood. The receptors originated from a man aged 55-75 years with acute or convalescent COVID-19. Each CDR3 is given with its conserved first and last residue. The order of the fields is CDR3 DNA, CDR3 protein, clone size, J gene, V gene, D gene. D genes are given only for firm matches. Clone sizes are given selectively: once, few, many, or a class where the clone is expanded.

TGTGCCAGCAGCGACGGTTACTCCTACGAGCAGTACTTC	CASSDGYSYEQYF	few	TRBJ2-7	TRBV9	-
TGTGCCAGCAGCCAGACACAGGGGCTGAGCTACACCTTC	CASSQTQGLSYTF	-	TRBJ1-2	TRBV12-3/TRBV12-4	TRBD1
TGTGCCAGCAGCGTAGCCAGCGGGGGGAGCTCCTACGAGCAGTACTTC	CASSVASGGSSYEQYF	once	TRBJ2-7	TRBV9	TRBD2
TGTGCCAGTAGTATACCAGGGGCAGGTCGCAATCAGCCCCAGCATTTT	CASSIPGAGRNQPQHF	-	TRBJ1-5	TRBV19	-
TGTGCCACCAGGGGACAGGGTAACAATCAGCCCCAGCATTTT	CATRGQGNNQPQHF	-	TRBJ1-5	TRBV10-3	TRBD1
TGTGCCAGCAGCACGGGGACTAGCGGGAGAGTGGGTGAGCAGTTCTTC	CASSTGTSGRVGEQFF	-	TRBJ2-1	TRBV11-2	TRBD2
TGCGCCAGCAGCTTGGCCCCGGGCAGGGGTAATGAAAAACTGTTTTTT	CASSLAPGRGNEKLFF	-	TRBJ1-4	TRBV5-1	-
TGTGCCAGCAGCCCAACTAGCGGGATCTACGAGCAGTACTTC	CASSPTSGIYEQYF	-	TRBJ2-7	TRBV11-2	TRBD2
TGTGCCAGTAGTATAGATGCCCTATCGGGTTATGGCTACACCTTC	CASSIDALSGYGYTF	-	TRBJ1-2	TRBV19	-
TGCGCCAGCAGCGTCGGGAGGGGGTTTCTGGAGACCCAGTACTTC	CASSVGRGFLETQYF	-	TRBJ2-5	TRBV4-1	TRBD2
TGTGCCAGCAGCCCCGGCAGTAGCGGCTCCTACAATGAGCAGTTCTTC	CASSPGSSGSYNEQFF	-	TRBJ2-1	TRBV9	-
TGCGCCAGCAGCCAAGAACGCCAGGGGTATCAGCCCCAGCATTTT	CASSQERQGYQPQHF	-	TRBJ1-5	TRBV4-3	-
TGTGCCATCAGGAGTGGGACTAGCGGGATAACCGGGGAGCTGTTTTTT	CAIRSGTSGITGELFF	-	TRBJ2-2	TRBV10-3	TRBD2
TGTGCCTGGAGTCCGGGTCGTAACTATGGCTACACCTTC	CAWSPGRNYGYTF	-	TRBJ1-2	TRBV30	-
TGTGCCATCAAAATAGCGGGGTCTTCCACCGGGGAGCTGTTTTTT	CAIKIAGSSTGELFF	few	TRBJ2-2	TRBV5-4	TRBD2
TGTGCCAGCAGTTACGGGACAATGTATGGCTACACCTTC	CASSYGTMYGYTF	-	TRBJ1-2	TRBV6-5	-
TGTGCCATCAGTGAGTCCGGTATTGATGAAAAACTGTTTTTT	CAISESGIDEKLFF	-	TRBJ1-4	TRBV10-3	-
TGCAGCGTTCGACAGGGCGACGGCTACACCTTC	CSVRQGDGYTF	-	TRBJ1-2	TRBV29-1	TRBD1
TGCGCCAGCAGCGGGGGGACCGGGACAGGAGGCGAAAAACTGTTTTTT	CASSGGTGTGGEKLFF	-	TRBJ1-4	TRBV5-1	TRBD1
TGTGCCAGCAGCTCGAAAGGGGGACGAAACGGAGATACGCAGTATTTT	CASSSKGGRNGDTQYF	-	TRBJ2-3	TRBV9	-